The 8 T cell receptor beta chains given below trace back to one sample, sequenced in a study of graft-versus-host responses after intestinal transplantation. Profiled with immunoSEQ multiplex PCR; TCRdb holds only in-frame clones, not every one. The table includes about 100,000 clones, roughly 91% detected once. Their antigen targets remain unknown. This specimen consisted of unstimulated CD4+ T cells sorted from spleen or lymph node cells, obtained before transplant. The receptors come from a human donor who was the organ donor for an intestinal transplant.

The rearrangement uses TRBV6-5 and TRBJ2-6; possibly TRBD1 for D (6 bases). Trimming removed 5 bases at V and 1 base at J, with 9 bases between. This CDR3 has 15 residues. Per the germline V gene, CDR1 is MNHEY and CDR2 is SVGAGI. The CDR3 is CASSPRGSGANVLTF. CDR3 DNA sequence: TGTGCCAGCAGTCCCAGGGGATCTGGGGCCAACGTCCTGACTTTC.

This chain joins TRBV6-1 and TRBJ2-7; 9 positions agree with TRBD1. The germline gives CDR1 MNHNS, CDR2 SASEGT. The CDR3 is 14 amino acids. V dropped 6 bases and J dropped 3; count of bases not matched to a gene: 6. The CDR3 spells CASRKPGQGYEQYF. DNA of the CDR3: TGTGCCAGCAGAAAACCGGGACAGGGCTACGAGCAGTACTTC.

The chain is built from TRBV19 and TRBJ2-7; 13 bases map to TRBD2. V was pared by 6 bases and J by 4 bases, with 12 bases of the junction left unmatched. CDR3 length equals 17 residues. CDR1 and CDR2 from the germline V gene are LNHDA and SQIVND (reference sequence). The CDR3 protein is CASSGLAGAPRGYEQYF. CDR3 DNA sequence: TGTGCCAGTAGCGGACTAGCGGGGGCCCCGAGGGGATACGAGCAGTACTTC.

The count of this clone is one. The chain links TRBV10-2 to TRBJ1-1; tentative D call: TRBD1 (5 bases). Germline loops: CDR1 WSHSY, CDR2 SAAADI. The CDR3 is 13 amino acids. Trimming removed 6 bases from V and 3 bases from J, with 11 bases in between. CDR3 sequence reads: CASRAGQHTEAFF. The CDR3 DNA sequence: TGCGCCAGCAGGGCAGGGCAACACACTGAAGCTTTCTTT.

This clone has only one observation. This sequence joins TRBV10-3 and TRBJ2-7; 7 bases line up with TRBD1. The CDR3 runs 15 residues. Looked up from germline, CDR1 is ENHRY and CDR2 is SYGVKD. Trimming took 2 bases from V and 2 from J; bases not matched to a gene: 6. The CDR3 nucleotides are TGTGCCATCAGTGAGACTAGGACAGGAACCTACGAGCAGTACTTC. Translation: CAISETRTGTYEQYF.

The J gene is TRBJ2-3, the V gene TRBV27; D perhaps matches TRBD2 (7 bases). The CDR3 is made up of 14 amino acids. The V and J ends lost 5 bases and 8 bases respectively, with 17 bases between them. Per germline, CDR1 MNHEY and CDR2 SMNVEV (reference sequence). As DNA, the CDR3 is TGTGCCAGCAGTCCCTGGGGGGGGCAAGCTACGCAGTATTTT. Translating it yields CASSPWGGQATQYF.

The chain combines TRBV7-6 with TRBJ1-6, with 8 nucleotides matching TRBD1. V lost 1 base to trimming and J lost 13 bases; unmatched junction nucleotides: 9. The germline V gene encodes CDR1 SGHVS and CDR2 FNYEAQ. This CDR3 contains 15 residues. The CDR3 loop reads CASSLGPGQGGPLHF. The CDR3 bases are TGTGCCAGCAGCTTAGGACCCGGACAGGGAGGGCCCCTCCACTTT. The full variable domain, its missing parts supplied by reference TRBV7-6 and TRBJ1-6, is GAGVSQSPRYKVTKRGQDVALRCDPISGHVSLYWYRQALGQGPEFLTYFNYEAQQDKSGLPNDRFSAERPEGSISTLTIQRTEQRDSAMYRCASSLGPGQGGPLHFGNGTRLTVT.

The V gene is TRBV7-2, the J gene TRBJ2-7; 14 nucleotides align to TRBD2. Trimming removed 7 bases from V and 0 bases from J; junction bases left unmatched: 8. This CDR3 spans 17 amino acids. Germline CDR1 SGHTA, CDR2 FQGNSA. CDR3 DNA: TGTGCCAGCACCCGGACTAGCGGGGGGACCAGCTCCTACGAGCAGTACTTC. Amino acids: CASTRTSGGTSSYEQYF.